This entry lists 17 T cell receptor beta chains sequenced from one sample in a study of T cell clonotyping in hematopoietic cell transplantation. Libraries were prepared by immunoSEQ multiplex PCR; TCRdb keeps only in-frame clonotypes and omits some of them. The sample carries approximately 10,000 clones, 89% recorded once. Sequencing used peripheral blood mononuclear cells. These receptors were taken from a human donor who either received an allogeneic hematopoietic cell transplant for a myeloid malignancy or was a related donor (not recorded which). Some clones in this sample may be carry-over from other donors' samples.

J is TRBJ2-5 and V is TRBV11-3, with D perhaps TRBD2 (7 bases). This CDR3 is built from 16 residues. Germline CDR1 SGHNT, CDR2 YENEEA. Trimming removed 0 bases from V and 4 bases from J, with 15 bases in between. In DNA, the CDR3 is TGTGCCAGCAGCTTAGATCGTGGGGGGGGCGGAGAGACCCAGTACTTC. Translating gives CASSLDRGGGGETQYF. The complete variable domain, with remaining parts taken from reference TRBV11-3 and TRBJ2-5, reads EAGVVQSPRYKIIEKKQPVAFWCNPISGHNTLYWYLQNLGQGPELLIRYENEEAVDDSQLPKDRFSAERLKGVDSTLKIQPAELGDSAVYLCASSLDRGGGGETQYFGPGTRLLVL.

The V and J genes are TRBV16 and TRBJ1-1; D call uncertain. V was pared by 4 bases and J by 4 bases, with 13 bases between. This CDR3 comprises 14 residues. Germline-derived CDR1 and CDR2 are KGHSY and FQNENV. DNA for the CDR3: TGTGCCAGCAGCCCCGGGCAAGCGAGCACTGAAGCTTTCTTT. This encodes CASSPGQASTEAFF.

The CDR3 DNA is TGTGCCAGCAGCTCCAGATTGAACACTGAAGCTTTCTTT. Translated, it gives CASSSRLNTEAFF. The chain combines TRBV11-2 with TRBJ1-1; no clear D gene. CDR3 length: 13 residues. Trimming pared 4 bases from V and 0 bases from J, leaving 6 bases between. Germline V gene data show CDR1 as SGHAT and CDR2 as FQNNGV.

This clone was detected once. The chain employs TRBV5-8 and TRBJ2-7; D gene uncertain. Per germline, CDR1 SGHTS and CDR2 YDEGEE. V lost 4 bases, J lost 1 base, and 9 bases lay in between. The CDR3 length is 13 residues. This CDR3 is CASSQVGSYEQYF. CDR3 DNA sequence: TGTGCCAGCAGCCAGGTCGGGTCCTACGAGCAGTACTTC.

V is TRBV9 and J is TRBJ2-3, with 7 bases fitting TRBD2. CDR1 and CDR2 (germline): SGDLS, YYNGEE. The V gene end was trimmed by 2 bases and the J gene end by 1 base; junction bases not matched to a gene: 10. The CDR3 sequence is 17 residues long. The CDR3 nucleotides read TGTGCCAGCAGCGTGGGACTACTTCTAGGGGGCACAGATACGCAGTATTTT. Translating it yields CASSVGLLLGGTDTQYF.

This rearrangement joins TRBV5-1 to TRBJ1-1; TRBD1 aligns across 7 bases. With 0 bases clipped from V and 3 bases from J, the junction kept 2 bases outside the gene matches. Per the germline V gene, CDR1 is SGHRS and CDR2 is YFSETQ. CDR3 size: 14 residues. The CDR3 spells CASSLGTGYTEAFF. The DNA of the CDR3 is TGCGCCAGCAGCTTGGGGACAGGTTACACTGAAGCTTTCTTT.

This chain connects TRBV7-2 to TRBJ2-7; D remains unclear. Trimming took off 2 bases at V and 2 bases at J, with 10 bases between the two ends. Germline CDR1 and CDR2: SGHTA and FQGNSA. The CDR3 is 14 residues long. Here the CDR3 DNA reads TGTGCCAGCAGCTTAAGTCCTATCGCCTACGAGCAGTACTTC. Its translation: CASSLSPIAYEQYF.

This clone showed up just once. The V call is TRBV4-1, the J call TRBJ1-5; D remains unclear. CDR1 and CDR2 from the germline V gene are MGHRA and YSYEKL. With 4 bases removed from V and 3 bases from J, the gap between germline ends came to 10 bases. This CDR3 has 14 residues. CDR3 bases: TGCGCCAGCAGCCTAAAGGAGGTCAATCAGCCCCAGCATTTT. Amino acid sequence: CASSLKEVNQPQHF.

This clone was observed a single time. This chain joins TRBV6-5 and TRBJ2-3, with TRBD2 matching 7 bases. Germline CDR1 and CDR2: MNHEY and SVGAGI. This CDR3 comprises 16 residues. V lost 4 bases and J lost 4; bases outside the gene matches: 11. In DNA form, the CDR3 reads TGTGCCAGCAGTTCTGGACTAGGAGGGGCGTCAGATACGCAGTATTTT. Translated, it gives CASSSGLGGASDTQYF.

The V gene is TRBV6-6, the J gene TRBJ1-2; 10 bases align to TRBD1. Germline loops: CDR1 MNHNY, CDR2 SVGAGI (reference sequence). The CDR3 runs to 13 residues. With 4 bases clipped from V and 7 bases from J, the junction kept 3 bases outside the gene matches. The CDR3 loop is CASSWTGGSGYTF. The DNA for the CDR3 is TGTGCCAGCAGTTGGACAGGGGGAAGTGGCTACACCTTC.

J is TRBJ1-1 and V is TRBV7-9; no clear D. Per germline, CDR1 SEHNR and CDR2 FQNEAQ (reference sequence). The CDR3 has 15 amino acids. The germline V and J ends were trimmed by 5 bases and 4 bases, with 17 bases remaining between them. CDR3 protein: CASSSYTIGRTEAFF. For the CDR3, the DNA is TGTGCCAGCAGCAGTTATACAATTGGGCGCACTGAAGCTTTCTTT. Combining the CDR3 with reference TRBV7-9 and TRBJ1-1 gives the whole variable domain DTGVSQNPRHKITKRGQNVTFRCDPISEHNRLYWYRQTLGQGPEFLTYFQNEAQLEKSRLLSDRFSAERPKGSFSTLEIQRTEQGDSAMYLCASSSYTIGRTEAFFGQGTRLTVV.

V gene TRBV5-1 combines with J gene TRBJ2-3; TRBD2 agrees at 9 bases. V dropped 3 bases and J dropped 15; count of bases not matched to a gene: 5. CDR3 length equals 11 residues. Germline CDR1 reads SGHRS; CDR2 reads YFSETQ. In DNA, the CDR3 is TGCGCCAGCAGCTCGGGACTAGCCCGTTATTTT. It codes for CASSSGLARYF. The whole variable domain, remainder taken from reference TRBV5-1 and TRBJ2-3, is KAGVTQTPRYLIKTRGQQVTLSCSPISGHRSVSWYQQTPGQGLQFLFEYFSETQRNKGNFPGRFSGRQFSNSRSEMNVSTLELGDSALYLCASSSGLARYFGPGTRLTVL.

This chain links TRBV19 with TRBJ1-1; 8 bases match TRBD1. Germline values: CDR1 LNHDA, CDR2 SQIVND (reference sequence). This CDR3 contains 15 residues. With V trimmed by 4 bases and J by 0 bases, 4 bases remained unmatched. The CDR3 nucleotides read TGTGCCAGTAGTAGGGGACAGGTCATGAACACTGAAGCTTTCTTT. Its translation: CASSRGQVMNTEAFF.

The CDR3 DNA sequence: TGTGCCAGCCAGGGGTATCCCTACGAGCAGTACTTC. Protein: CASQGYPYEQYF. This rearrangement joins TRBV18 to TRBJ2-7; a possible D gene is TRBD1 (6 bases). Trimming removed 8 bases at V and 2 bases at J, with 10 bases between. Germline assignment: CDR1 KGHSH and CDR2 LQKENI. This CDR3 contains 12 residues.

This clone was seen just once. V usage is TRBV5-4 and J usage is TRBJ1-2; 7 nucleotides agree with TRBD1. The germline V gene encodes CDR1 SGHNT and CDR2 YYREEE (reference sequence). The V and J ends lost 6 bases and 4 bases, in that order; junction bases with no gene match: 12. This CDR3 contains 15 residues. The CDR3: CASINPKTGSYGYTF. CDR3 DNA sequence: TGTGCCAGCATCAACCCCAAGACAGGGAGCTATGGCTACACCTTC.

The chain has TRBV9 and TRBJ1-3; maybe TRBD1 (6 bases). CDR1 SGDLS and CDR2 YYNGEE come from the germline V gene. Trimming stripped 4 bases from V and 4 bases from J, with 15 bases between. The CDR3 consists of 15 residues. The CDR3 coding sequence is TGTGCCAGCAGCCCGGGGGGGACACCCGGAAACACCATATATTTT. It encodes CASSPGGTPGNTIYF. Using reference TRBV9 and TRBJ1-3 for the parts outside the CDR3, the full variable domain is DSGVTQTPKHLITATGQRVTLRCSPRSGDLSVYWYQQSLDQGLQFLIQYYNGEERAKGNILERFSAQQFPDLHSELNLSSLELGDSALYFCASSPGGTPGNTIYFGEGSWLTVV.

The chain employs TRBV7-9 and TRBJ2-7, with 10 bases aligning to TRBD1. The CDR3 runs 16 residues. Per the germline V gene, CDR1 is SEHNR and CDR2 is FQNEAQ (reference sequence). V lost 6 bases, J lost 5 bases, and 13 bases stayed unmatched. The CDR3 reads CASSSDRGRGRDEQYF. The CDR3 region has the DNA TGTGCCAGCAGTTCGGACAGGGGGAGAGGGAGGGACGAGCAGTACTTC.